Below, one T cell receptor beta chain is given with its context. Its antigen is unknown. These data come from a study of cytomegalovirus exposure and HLA in healthy donors. Whole-study context: The 120 validation repertoires, a later analysis reported, used the same platform as the 600 to 700 repertoires from the first cohort.

Germline V gene data show CDR1 as LNHDA and CDR2 as SQIVND (reference sequence). The CDR3 consists of 15 residues. V gave up 7 bases and J gave up 1 base, with 14 bases separating them. Clones were sequenced by immunoSEQ multiplex PCR, and TCRdb holds only the in-frame ones, with some missing. The sample records approximately 65,000 clones, 95% to 96% being singletons. Study-wide points: Specificity of a few CMV-associated chains for CMV antigens was verified in vitro. A subsequent analysis found that TCR clusters from the first cohort also tended to co-occur in the 120 or so validation repertoires, with about 94% of cluster scores above 0. With high specificity and sensitivity, the classifier reportedly diagnosed cytomegalovirus status.

J is TRBJ2-1 and V is TRBV19, with D possibly TRBD2 on 5 matching bases. Material for sequencing was PBMCs. The sequence was collected from a young woman in good health and CMV-seropositive. CDR3 amino acids: CASTGTSGSYNEQFF. The CDR3 nucleotides are TGTGCCAGTACTGGTACCTCGGGATCCTACAATGAGCAGTTCTTC.